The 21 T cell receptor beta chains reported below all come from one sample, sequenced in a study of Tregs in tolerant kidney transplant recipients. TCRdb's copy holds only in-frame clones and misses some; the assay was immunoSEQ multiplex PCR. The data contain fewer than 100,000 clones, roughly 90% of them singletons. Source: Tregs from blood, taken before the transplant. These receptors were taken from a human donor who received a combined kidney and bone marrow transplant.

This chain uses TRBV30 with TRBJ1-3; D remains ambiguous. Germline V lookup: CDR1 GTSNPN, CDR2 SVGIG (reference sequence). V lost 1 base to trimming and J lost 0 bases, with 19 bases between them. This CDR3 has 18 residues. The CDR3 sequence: CAWSGGNGGLSSGNTIYF. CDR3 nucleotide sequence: TGTGCCTGGAGTGGGGGAAACGGAGGCTTGAGCTCTGGAAACACCATATATTTT. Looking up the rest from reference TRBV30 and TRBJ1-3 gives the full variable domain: SQTIHQWPATLVQPVGSPLSLECTVEGTSNPNLYWYRQAAGRGLQLLFYSVGIGQISSEVPQNLSASRPQDRQFILSSKKLLLSDSGFYLCAWSGGNGGLSSGNTIYFGEGSWLTVV.

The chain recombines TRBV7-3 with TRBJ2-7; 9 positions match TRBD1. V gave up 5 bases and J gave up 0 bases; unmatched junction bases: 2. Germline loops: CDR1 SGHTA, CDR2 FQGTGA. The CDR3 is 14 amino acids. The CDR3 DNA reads TGTGCCAGCAGCACGACAGGGGGCTCCTACGAGCAGTACTTC. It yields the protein CASSTTGGSYEQYF.

The chain's CDR3 is CASNPGTIGHNEQFF. Here the CDR3 DNA reads TGCGCCAGCAACCCCGGGACCATAGGCCACAATGAGCAGTTCTTC. This chain connects TRBV10-1 to TRBJ2-1; D could derive from TRBD1 or TRBD2 (5 bases each). This CDR3 has 15 amino acids. From germline, CDR1 is WNHNN and CDR2 SYGVQD (reference sequence). The V and J ends lost 7 bases and 5 bases respectively, with 18 bases between them.

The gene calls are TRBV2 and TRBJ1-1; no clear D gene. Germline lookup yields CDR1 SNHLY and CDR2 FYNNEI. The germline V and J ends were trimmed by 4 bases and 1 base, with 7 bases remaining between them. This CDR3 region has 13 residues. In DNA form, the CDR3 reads TGTGCCAGCAGTGGGCGGACGAACACTGAAGCTTTCTTT. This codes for CASSGRTNTEAFF.

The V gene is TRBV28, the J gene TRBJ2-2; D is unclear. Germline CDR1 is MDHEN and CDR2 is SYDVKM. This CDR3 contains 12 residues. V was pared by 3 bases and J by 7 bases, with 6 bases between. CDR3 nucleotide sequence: TGTGCCAGCAGTTTGTTGGTCGGGGAGCTGTTTTTT. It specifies CASSLLVGELFF. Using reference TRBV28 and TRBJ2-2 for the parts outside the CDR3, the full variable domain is DVKVTQSSRYLVKRTGEKVFLECVQDMDHENMFWYRQDPGLGLRLIYFSYDVKMKEKGDIPEGYSVSREKKERFSLILESASTNQTSMYLCASSLLVGELFFGEGSRLTVL.

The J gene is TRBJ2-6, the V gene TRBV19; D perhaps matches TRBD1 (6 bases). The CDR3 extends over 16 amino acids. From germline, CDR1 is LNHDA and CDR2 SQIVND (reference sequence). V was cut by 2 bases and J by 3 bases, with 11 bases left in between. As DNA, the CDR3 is TGTGCCAGTAGTATACCGAGCAGGGGTGGGGCCAACGTCCTGACTTTC. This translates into CASSIPSRGGANVLTF.

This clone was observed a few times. This CDR3 is CAISESSPGRAKNIQYF. CDR3 coding DNA: TGTGCCATCAGTGAGTCTAGTCCTGGGAGGGCCAAAAACATTCAGTACTTC. This rearrangement joins TRBV10-3 to TRBJ2-4, with a possible D match to TRBD2 (6 bases). This CDR3 comprises 17 residues. The germline CDR1 and CDR2 sequences are ENHRY and SYGVKD. V was trimmed by 0 bases and J by 1 base, leaving 13 bases between them.

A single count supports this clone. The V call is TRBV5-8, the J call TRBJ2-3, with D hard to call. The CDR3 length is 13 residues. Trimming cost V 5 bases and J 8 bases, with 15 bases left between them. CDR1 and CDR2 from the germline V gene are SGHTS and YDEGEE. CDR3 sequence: CASRRDARSTQYF. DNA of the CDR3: TGTGCCAGCAGGCGAGATGCTCGGAGTACGCAGTATTTT.

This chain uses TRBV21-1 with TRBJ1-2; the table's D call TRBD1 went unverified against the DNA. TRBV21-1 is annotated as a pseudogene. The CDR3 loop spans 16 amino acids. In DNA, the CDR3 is TGTGCCAGCAGAGCCAACTTCTACAGAAAGACCTATGGCTACACCTTC. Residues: CASRANFYRKTYGYTF.

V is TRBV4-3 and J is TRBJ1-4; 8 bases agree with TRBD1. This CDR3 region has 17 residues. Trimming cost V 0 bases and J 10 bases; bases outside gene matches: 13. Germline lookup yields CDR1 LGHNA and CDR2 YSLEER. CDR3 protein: CASSQDPGRTGWGKLFF. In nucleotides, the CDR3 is TGCGCCAGCAGCCAAGATCCTGGGAGGACAGGGTGGGGAAAACTGTTTTTT.

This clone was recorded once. DNA for the CDR3: TGTGCCTGGAGTGTACTCCCCCGGGGCAGGGTGAGCTCCTACGAGCAGTACTTC. This encodes CAWSVLPRGRVSSYEQYF. The chain employs TRBV30 and TRBJ2-7; D might be TRBD1 or TRBD2, each matching 5 bases. V lost 0 bases and J 0 bases, leaving 21 bases between the germline ends. The CDR3 consists of 18 residues. Germline V lookup: CDR1 GTSNPN, CDR2 SVGIG (reference sequence).

The CDR3 coding sequence is TGTGCCAGTAGACCGGGACAGCAAATGAACACTGAAGCTTTCTTT. Amino acid sequence: CASRPGQQMNTEAFF. The J gene is TRBJ1-1, the V gene TRBV19, with 7 nucleotides matching TRBD1. V trimming: 6 bases; J trimming: 0 bases; junction bases outside the gene matches: 7. The CDR3 is 15 residues long. Germline CDR1 is LNHDA and CDR2 is SQIVND (reference sequence).

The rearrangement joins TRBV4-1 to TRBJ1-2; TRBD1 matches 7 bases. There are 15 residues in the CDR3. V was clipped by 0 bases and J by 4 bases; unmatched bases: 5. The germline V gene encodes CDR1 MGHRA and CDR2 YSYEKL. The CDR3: CASSQETGAFYGYTF. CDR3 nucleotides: TGCGCCAGCAGCCAAGAAACAGGGGCCTTCTATGGCTACACCTTC.

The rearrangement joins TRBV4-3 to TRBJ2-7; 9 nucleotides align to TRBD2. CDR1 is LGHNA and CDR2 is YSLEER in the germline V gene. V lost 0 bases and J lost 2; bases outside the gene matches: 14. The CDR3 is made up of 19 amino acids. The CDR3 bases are TGCGCCAGCAGCCAAGATTTAGGTTTTAGCGGGAGTCCCCCCTACGAGCAGTACTTC. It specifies CASSQDLGFSGSPPYEQYF.

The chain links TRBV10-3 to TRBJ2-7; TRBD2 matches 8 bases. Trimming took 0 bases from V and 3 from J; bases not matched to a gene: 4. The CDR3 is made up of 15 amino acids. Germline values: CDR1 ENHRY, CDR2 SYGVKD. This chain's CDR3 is CAISESASGFYEQYF. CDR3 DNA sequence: TGTGCCATCAGTGAGTCTGCTAGCGGGTTCTACGAGCAGTACTTC.

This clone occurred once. In nucleotides, the CDR3 is TGTGCCAGCAGCTTGACACGGGAGTCTGGCTACGAGCAGTACTTC. Its protein product is CASSLTRESGYEQYF. This chain connects TRBV5-4 to TRBJ2-7; D is possibly TRBD2 (6 bases). V dropped 1 base and J dropped 3 bases, with 14 bases sitting between them. Germline V CDR1 and CDR2: SGHNT, YYREEE (reference sequence). The length of the CDR3 is 15 residues.

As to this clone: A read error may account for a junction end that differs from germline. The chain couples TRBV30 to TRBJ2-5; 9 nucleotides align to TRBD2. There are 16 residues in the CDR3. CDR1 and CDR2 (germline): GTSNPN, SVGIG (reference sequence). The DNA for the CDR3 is TGTGCCTGGAACCCGGGGTTGGCGGGAGGGCAAGAGGCCCAGTACTTC. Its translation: CAWNPGLAGGQEAQYF.

As DNA, the CDR3 is TGTGCGACCGGGACTACTAGCTCCTACAATGAGCAGTTCTTC. Translation: CATGTTSSYNEQFF. This rearrangement joins TRBV2 to TRBJ2-1, with 7 bases aligning to TRBD2. Germline-derived CDR1 and CDR2 are SNHLY and FYNNEI. The CDR3 totals 14 residues. Complete variable domain (other parts from reference TRBV2 and TRBJ2-1): EPEVTQTPSHQVTQMGQEVILRCVPISNHLYFYWYRQILGQKVEFLVSFYNNEISEKSEIFDDQFSVERPDGSNFTLKIRSTKLEDSAMYFCATGTTSSYNEQFFGPGTRLTVL.

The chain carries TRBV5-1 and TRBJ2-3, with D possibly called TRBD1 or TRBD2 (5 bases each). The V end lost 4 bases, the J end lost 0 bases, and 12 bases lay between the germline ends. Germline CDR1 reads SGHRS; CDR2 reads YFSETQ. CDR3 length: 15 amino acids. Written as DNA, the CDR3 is TGCGCCAGCAGCCCAGGGAGTTCGAGCACAGATACGCAGTATTTT. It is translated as CASSPGSSSTDTQYF.

The CDR3 DNA reads TGCGCCAGCAGTGTTCGGGGGCCGGGTGGAGAGACCCAGTACTTC. This gives the protein CASSVRGPGGETQYF. This chain joins TRBV5-1 and TRBJ2-5; D is possibly TRBD1 or TRBD2 (6 bases each). Germline values: CDR1 SGHRS, CDR2 YFSETQ. V gave up 5 bases and J gave up 4 bases, with 18 bases separating them. This CDR3 spans 15 amino acids.

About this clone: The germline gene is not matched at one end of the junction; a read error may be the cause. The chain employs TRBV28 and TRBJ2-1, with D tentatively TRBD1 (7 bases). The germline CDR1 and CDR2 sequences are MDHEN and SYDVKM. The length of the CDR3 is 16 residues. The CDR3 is CASSPSAGGPYNGQFF. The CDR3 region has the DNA TGTGCCAGCAGTCCTAGCGCAGGGGGACCCTACAATGGGCAGTTCTTC.